The rows below give T cell receptor beta chains drawn from one sample of a study of patients and donors after allogeneic stem cell transplantation. TCRdb independently ran MiXCR on the RT-PCR reads; one entry per CDR3 protein. The sample holds about a million distinct CDR3 sequences, approximately 18% seen once. Specimen: blood, either unsorted or a sorted T cell fraction (not recorded which). These receptor sequences come from a human donor who was either an allogeneic HSCT recipient or a stem cell or donor lymphocyte infusion donor (not recorded which). It is not recorded whose cells these are; they may come from a transplant donor. CDR3s include the opening cysteine and the closing phenylalanine or tryptophan. The order of the fields is D gene, V gene, clone size, J gene, CDR3 DNA, CDR3 protein. The D gene is left open where the match is weak. Size is stated for part of the rows, as once, few or many counts, or as a class when the clone is expanded.

.	TRBV9	.	TRBJ2-1	TGTGCCAGCAGCGTAGCTCCCGGACAGCTAGACAATGAGCAGTTCTTC	CASSVAPGQLDNEQFF
TRBD2	TRBV30	.	TRBJ2-2	TGTGCCTGTGGGAGGGGATCCGTAGCGAACACCGGGGAGCTGTTTTTT	CACGRGSVANTGELFF
TRBD1	TRBV24-1	once	TRBJ1-2	TGTGCCACCAGTGATGCGGACAGGGATATCTATGGCTACACCTTC	CATSDADRDIYGYTF
.	TRBV12-3/TRBV12-4	few	TRBJ1-2	TGTGCCAGCAGCACGCAGGGACGGAACTATGGCTACACCTTC	CASSTQGRNYGYTF
.	TRBV29-1	.	TRBJ2-3	TGCAGCGTTGCCGACGGGAGCACAGATACGCAGTATTTT	CSVADGSTDTQYF
TRBD1	TRBV12-3/TRBV12-4	few	TRBJ1-4	TGTGCCAGCAGACTTGCCGGGACAGATGAAAAACTGTTTTTT	CASRLAGTDEKLFF
TRBD1	TRBV20-1	.	TRBJ1-1	TGCAGTGCTAGAGATTCGGCGGGACAGGGCCCCATGAACACTGAAGCTTTCTTT	CSARDSAGQGPMNTEAFF
.	TRBV3-1	.	TRBJ1-5	TGTGCCAGCAGCCCTACTCGGGGCAGGGCTCAGCCCCAGCATTTT	CASSPTRGRAQPQHF
TRBD1	TRBV4-3	few	TRBJ1-2	TGCGCCAGCAGCCAATCTCAGACAGGGGGCAGATGGGGCTACACCTTC	CASSQSQTGGRWGYTF
TRBD1	TRBV4-3	few	TRBJ1-2	TGCGCCAGCAGCCAAGGGTCAGGGACAGGGTTATTAGGCTACACCTTC	CASSQGSGTGLLGYTF
.	TRBV14	.	TRBJ1-2	TGTGCCAGCAGCCAAATCTTCGGTAGTCCAGAGAACTATGGCTACACCTTC	CASSQIFGSPENYGYTF
TRBD2	TRBV5-6	few	TRBJ2-2	TGTGCCAGCAGCTCCGAGCGGGAGAGTTCGGTATCCGGGGAGCTGTTTTTT	CASSSERESSVSGELFF
TRBD1	TRBV28	once	TRBJ2-7	TGTGCCAGCAGTTTCTCTATTGACAGGGTCTCCTACGAGCAGTACTTC	CASSFSIDRVSYEQYF
.	TRBV29-1	.	TRBJ2-4	TGCAGCGTTGAAGCATCGGGCCGAGCCGGTCTAGCCAAAAACATTCAGTACTTC	CSVEASGRAGLAKNIQYF
.	TRBV28	many	TRBJ1-6	TGTGCCAGCAGTTTATACGTGTCGGGAACATCACCCCTCCACTTT	CASSLYVSGTSPLHF
.	TRBV19	few	TRBJ2-1	TGTGCCAGTCGAGAGGAGGGTACAAGGAAGCAGTTCTTC	CASREEGTRKQFF
TRBD1	TRBV2	.	TRBJ1-2	TGTGCCAGCAGTGACGGACAGGGCTATGGCTACACCTTC	CASSDGQGYGYTF
.	TRBV4-3	few	TRBJ1-2	TGCGCCAGCAGCCAAGAATCTAGGGATCCTGGCTACACCTTC	CASSQESRDPGYTF
.	TRBV29-1	.	TRBJ2-5	TGCAGCGTTGAAGATCTTGGGGGTGGTGAGACCCAGTACTTC	CSVEDLGGGETQYF
.	TRBV5-1	few	TRBJ2-1	TGCGCCAGCAGCCCCGAGCGGAACAATGAGCAGTTCTTC	CASSPERNNEQFF
.	TRBV4-2	.	TRBJ1-2	TGTGCCAGCAGCCAAGGGCCAGCGGATAAACAAGGGCCTAACTATGGCTACACCTTC	CASSQGPADKQGPNYGYTF
.	TRBV20-1	.	TRBJ2-1	TGCAGTGCTAGCGACCGGGCAGGGGTCAACAATGAGCAGTTCTTC	CSASDRAGVNNEQFF
TRBD2	TRBV20-1	.	TRBJ2-7	TGCAGTGCCACGGGAGGAACCTACGAGCAGTACTTC	CSATGGTYEQYF
TRBD2	TRBV5-6	.	TRBJ2-3	TGTGCCAGCAGACGTCTGCGGGGGGGCGGCACAGATACGCAGTATTTT	CASRRLRGGGTDTQYF
.	TRBV2	.	TRBJ1-6	TGTGCCAGCAGAGCGGCCACGGTATATTCACCCCTCCACTTT	CASRAATVYSPLHF
TRBD1	TRBV20-1	.	TRBJ1-6	TGCAGTGCTACCAGGGGGCGCGGGGATTATAATTCACCCCTCCACTTT	CSATRGRGDYNSPLHF
.	TRBV21-1	few	TRBJ2-1	TGTGCCAGCAGCCTCAGGAGAGGGGACTATCCCCCTCTGACAAGTGAGCAGTTCTTC	CASSLRRGDYPPLTSEQFF